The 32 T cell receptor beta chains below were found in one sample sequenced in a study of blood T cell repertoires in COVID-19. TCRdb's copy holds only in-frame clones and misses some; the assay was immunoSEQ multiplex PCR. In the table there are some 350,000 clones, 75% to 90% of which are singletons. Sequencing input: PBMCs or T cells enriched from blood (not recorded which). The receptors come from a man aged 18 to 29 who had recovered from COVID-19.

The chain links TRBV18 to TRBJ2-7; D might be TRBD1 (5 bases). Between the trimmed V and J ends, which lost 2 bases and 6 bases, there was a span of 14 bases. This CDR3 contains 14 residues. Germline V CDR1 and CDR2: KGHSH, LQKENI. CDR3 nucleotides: TGTGCCAGCTCACCAGGACAAGGGTCCAGCGAGCAGTACTTC. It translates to CASSPGQGSSEQYF. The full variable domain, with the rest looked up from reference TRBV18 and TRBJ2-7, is NAGVMQNPRHLVRRRGQEARLRCSPMKGHSHVYWYRQLPEEGLKFMVYLQKENIIDESGMPKERFSAEFPKEGPSILRIQQVVRGDSAAYFCASSPGQGSSEQYFGPGTRLTVT.

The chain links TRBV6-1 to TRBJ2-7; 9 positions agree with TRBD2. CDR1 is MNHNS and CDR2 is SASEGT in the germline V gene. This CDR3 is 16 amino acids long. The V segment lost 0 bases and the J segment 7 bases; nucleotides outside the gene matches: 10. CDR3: CASSEAVGGGGLEQYF. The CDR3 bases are TGTGCCAGCAGTGAAGCCGTGGGCGGGGGGGGCTTAGAGCAGTACTTC.

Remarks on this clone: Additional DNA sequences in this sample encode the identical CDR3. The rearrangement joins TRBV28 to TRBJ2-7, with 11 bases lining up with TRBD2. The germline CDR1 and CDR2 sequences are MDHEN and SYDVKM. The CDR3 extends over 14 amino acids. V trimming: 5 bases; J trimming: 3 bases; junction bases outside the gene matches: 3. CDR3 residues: CASSPTSGSYEQYF. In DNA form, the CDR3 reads TGTGCCAGCAGTCCCACTAGCGGGAGCTACGAGCAGTACTTC. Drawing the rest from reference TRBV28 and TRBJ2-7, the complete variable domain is DVKVTQSSRYLVKRTGEKVFLECVQDMDHENMFWYRQDPGLGLRLIYFSYDVKMKEKGDIPEGYSVSREKKERFSLILESASTNQTSMYLCASSPTSGSYEQYFGPGTRLTVT.

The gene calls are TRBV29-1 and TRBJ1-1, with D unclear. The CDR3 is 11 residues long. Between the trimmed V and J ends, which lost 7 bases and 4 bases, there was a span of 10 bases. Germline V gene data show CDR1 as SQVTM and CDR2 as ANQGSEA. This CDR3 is CSALGGTEAFF. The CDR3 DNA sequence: TGCAGCGCACTAGGAGGCACTGAAGCTTTCTTT.

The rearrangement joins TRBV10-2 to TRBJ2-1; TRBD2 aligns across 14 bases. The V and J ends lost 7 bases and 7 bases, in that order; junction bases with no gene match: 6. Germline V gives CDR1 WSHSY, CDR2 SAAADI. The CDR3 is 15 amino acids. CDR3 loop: CASMTSGGAGNEQFF. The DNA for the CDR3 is TGCGCCAGCATGACTAGCGGGGGGGCCGGTAATGAGCAGTTCTTC.

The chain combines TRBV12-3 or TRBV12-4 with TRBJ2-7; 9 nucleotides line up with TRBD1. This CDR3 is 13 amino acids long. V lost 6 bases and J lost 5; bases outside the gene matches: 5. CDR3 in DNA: TGTGCCAGCAGCCGATACAGGGGGCACGAGCAGTACTTC. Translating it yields CASSRYRGHEQYF.

CDR3 sequence: CASSRTTSSGANVLTF. CDR3 DNA: TGTGCCAGCAGCCGGACCACTAGCTCTGGGGCCAACGTCCTGACTTTC. The chain joins TRBV7-9 to TRBJ2-6; a weak D match, TRBD2 (5 bases). The CDR3 is 16 amino acids. Germline V gene sequence: CDR1 SEHNR, CDR2 FQNEAQ (reference sequence). V gave up 5 bases and J gave up 0 bases, with 11 bases separating them.

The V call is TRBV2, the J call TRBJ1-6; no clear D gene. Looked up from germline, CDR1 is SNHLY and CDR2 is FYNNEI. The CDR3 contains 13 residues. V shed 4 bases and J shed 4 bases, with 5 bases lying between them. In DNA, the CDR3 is TGTGCCAGCAGTGTCGGTTATAATTCACCCCTCCACTTT. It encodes CASSVGYNSPLHF.

The CDR3 coding sequence is TGTGCCAGCAGCCCGAGACAGGGAGCCTATGGCTACACCTTC. It specifies CASSPRQGAYGYTF. V and J are TRBV3-1 (or the pseudogene TRBV3-2) and TRBJ1-2, with 7 nucleotides matching TRBD1. V lost 4 bases and J lost 4; bases outside the gene matches: 6. The length of the CDR3 is 14 residues. CDR1 and CDR2 (germline): LGHDT, YNNKEL (reference sequence).

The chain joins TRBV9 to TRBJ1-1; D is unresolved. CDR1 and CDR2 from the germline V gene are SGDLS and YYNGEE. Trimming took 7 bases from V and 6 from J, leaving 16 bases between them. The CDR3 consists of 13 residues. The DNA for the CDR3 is TGTGCCAGCGGGGTTGGAGGGAGCTCTGAAGCTTTCTTT. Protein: CASGVGGSSEAFF. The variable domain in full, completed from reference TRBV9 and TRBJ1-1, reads DSGVTQTPKHLITATGQRVTLRCSPRSGDLSVYWYQQSLDQGLQFLIQYYNGEERAKGNILERFSAQQFPDLHSELNLSSLELGDSALYFCASGVGGSSEAFFGQGTRLTVV.

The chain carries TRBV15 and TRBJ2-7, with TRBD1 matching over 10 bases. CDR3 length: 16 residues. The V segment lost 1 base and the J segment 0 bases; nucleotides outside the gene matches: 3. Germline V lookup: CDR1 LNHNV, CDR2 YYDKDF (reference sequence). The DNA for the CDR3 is TGTGCCACCAGCAGAGGAGGACAGGGGGTCTCCTACGAGCAGTACTTC. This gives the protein CATSRGGQGVSYEQYF. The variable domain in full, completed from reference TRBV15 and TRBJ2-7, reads DAMVIQNPRYQVTQFGKPVTLSCSQTLNHNVMYWYQQKSSQAPKLLFHYYDKDFNNEADTPDNFQSRRPNTSFCFLDIRSPGLGDTAMYLCATSRGGQGVSYEQYFGPGTRLTVT.

CDR3 nucleotides: TGTGCCAGCAGCCCACCGACGGAAAAGGGACAGTTTGTCCGGACCAACTATGGCTACACCTTC. This sequence encodes CASSPPTEKGQFVRTNYGYTF. The J gene is TRBJ1-2, the V gene TRBV21-1; the table assigns TRBD1, which was not confirmed against the DNA. TRBV21-1 is flagged as a pseudogene. The CDR3 is 21 residues long.

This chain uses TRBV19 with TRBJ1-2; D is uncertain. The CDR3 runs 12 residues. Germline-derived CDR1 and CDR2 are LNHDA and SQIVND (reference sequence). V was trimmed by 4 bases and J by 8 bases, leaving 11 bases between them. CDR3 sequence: CASSNVGSGYTF. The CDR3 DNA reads TGTGCCAGTAGTAATGTTGGCTCCGGCTACACCTTC.

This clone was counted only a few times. CDR3 in amino acids: CAWSGLAGNEQYF. In nucleotides, the CDR3 is TGTGCCTGGAGTGGACTAGCGGGAAACGAGCAGTACTTC. V usage is TRBV30 and J usage is TRBJ2-7; 11 bases match TRBD2. CDR1 GTSNPN and CDR2 SVGIG come from the germline V gene (reference sequence). Trimming took 1 base from V and 5 from J; bases not matched to a gene: 1. This CDR3 has 13 residues.

The CDR3 DNA reads as TGTGCCAGCAGACTGGCGGGGGGGTATGAGCAGTTCTTC. As protein: CASRLAGGYEQFF. V gene TRBV7-2 combines with J gene TRBJ2-1; TRBD2 matches 9 bases. The CDR3 runs to 13 residues. V was clipped by 6 bases and J by 8 bases; unmatched bases: 5. Per the germline V gene, CDR1 is SGHTA and CDR2 is FQGNSA.

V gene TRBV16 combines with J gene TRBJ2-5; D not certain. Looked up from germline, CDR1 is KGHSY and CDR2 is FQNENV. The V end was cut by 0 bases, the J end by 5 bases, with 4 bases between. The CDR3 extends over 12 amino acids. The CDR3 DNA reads TGTGCCAGCAGCCAATCGAGTGAGACCCAGTACTTC. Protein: CASSQSSETQYF.

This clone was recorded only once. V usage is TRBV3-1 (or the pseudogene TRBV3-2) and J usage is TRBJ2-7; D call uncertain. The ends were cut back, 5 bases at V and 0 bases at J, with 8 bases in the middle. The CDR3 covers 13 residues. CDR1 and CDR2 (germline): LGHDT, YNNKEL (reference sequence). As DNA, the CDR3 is TGTGCCAGCAGCTTCTTGAGCTCCTACGAGCAGTACTTC. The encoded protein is CASSFLSSYEQYF.

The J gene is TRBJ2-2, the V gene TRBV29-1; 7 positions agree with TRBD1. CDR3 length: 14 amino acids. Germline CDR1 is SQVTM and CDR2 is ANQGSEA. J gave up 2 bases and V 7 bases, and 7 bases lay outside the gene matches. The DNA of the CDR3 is TGCAGCGGGAAACAGGGGTCCAACACCGGGGAGCTGTTTTTT. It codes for CSGKQGSNTGELFF.

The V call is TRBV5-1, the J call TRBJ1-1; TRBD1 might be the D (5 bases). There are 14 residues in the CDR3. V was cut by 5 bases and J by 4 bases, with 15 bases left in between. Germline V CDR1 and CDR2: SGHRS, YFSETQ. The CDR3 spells CASSFKGYGTEAFF. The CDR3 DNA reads TGCGCCAGCAGTTTTAAGGGGTACGGCACTGAAGCTTTCTTT.

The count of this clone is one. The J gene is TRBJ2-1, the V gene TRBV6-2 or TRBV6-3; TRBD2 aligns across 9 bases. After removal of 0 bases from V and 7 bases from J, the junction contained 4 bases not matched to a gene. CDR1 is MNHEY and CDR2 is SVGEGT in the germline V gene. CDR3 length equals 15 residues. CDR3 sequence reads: CASSYSGTSKNEQFF. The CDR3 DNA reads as TGTGCCAGCAGTTACTCGGGGACTAGCAAGAATGAGCAGTTCTTC.

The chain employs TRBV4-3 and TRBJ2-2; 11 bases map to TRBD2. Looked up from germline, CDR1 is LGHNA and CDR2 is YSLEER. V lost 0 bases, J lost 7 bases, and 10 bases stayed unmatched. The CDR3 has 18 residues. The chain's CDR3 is CASSQDSPSGRIGGELFF. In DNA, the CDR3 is TGCGCCAGCAGCCAAGACTCGCCTAGCGGGAGGATTGGCGGGGAGCTGTTTTTT.

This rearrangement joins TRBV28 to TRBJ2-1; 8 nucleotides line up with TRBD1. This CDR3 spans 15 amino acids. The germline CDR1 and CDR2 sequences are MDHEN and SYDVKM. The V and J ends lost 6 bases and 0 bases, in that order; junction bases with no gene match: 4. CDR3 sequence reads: CASRTGTGSYNEQFF. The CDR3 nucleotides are TGTGCCAGCAGGACCGGGACAGGCTCCTACAATGAGCAGTTCTTC.

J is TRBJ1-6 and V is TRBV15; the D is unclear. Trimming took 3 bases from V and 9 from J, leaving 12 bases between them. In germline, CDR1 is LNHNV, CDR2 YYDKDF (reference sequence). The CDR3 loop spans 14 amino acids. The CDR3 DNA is TGTGCCACCAGCAGTGCAGGAGGTGTTTCACCCCTCCACTTT. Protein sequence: CATSSAGGVSPLHF.

The CDR3 sequence is CASSLPWAGGRNEQFF. The CDR3 DNA reads TGTGCCAGCAGCTTGCCCTGGGCGGGAGGGAGGAATGAGCAGTTCTTC. The chain couples TRBV5-4 to TRBJ2-1; TRBD2 aligns across 9 bases. The CDR3 is 16 residues long. The V gene end was trimmed by 1 base and the J gene end by 7 bases; junction bases not matched to a gene: 9. The germline gives CDR1 SGHNT, CDR2 YYREEE (reference sequence).

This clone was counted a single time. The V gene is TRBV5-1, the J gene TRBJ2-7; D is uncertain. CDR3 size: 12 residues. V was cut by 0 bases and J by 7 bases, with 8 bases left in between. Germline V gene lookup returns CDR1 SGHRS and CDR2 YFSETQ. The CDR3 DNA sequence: TGCGCCAGCAGCTTGGGAGGCGGTGAGCAGTACTTC. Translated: CASSLGGGEQYF. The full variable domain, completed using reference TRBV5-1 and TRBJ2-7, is KAGVTQTPRYLIKTRGQQVTLSCSPISGHRSVSWYQQTPGQGLQFLFEYFSETQRNKGNFPGRFSGRQFSNSRSEMNVSTLELGDSALYLCASSLGGGEQYFGPGTRLTVT.

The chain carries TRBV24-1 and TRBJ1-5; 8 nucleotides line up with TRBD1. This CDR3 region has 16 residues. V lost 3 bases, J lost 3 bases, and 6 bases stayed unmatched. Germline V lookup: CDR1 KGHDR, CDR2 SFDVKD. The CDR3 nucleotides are TGTGCCACCAGTGATGGGGACAGGCCCTCCAATCAGCCCCAGCATTTT. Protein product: CATSDGDRPSNQPQHF.

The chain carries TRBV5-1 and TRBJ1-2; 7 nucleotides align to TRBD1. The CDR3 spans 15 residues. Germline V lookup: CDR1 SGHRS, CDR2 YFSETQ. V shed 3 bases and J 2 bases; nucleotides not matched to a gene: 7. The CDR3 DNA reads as TGCGCCAGCAGCTCGACCGGACAGGCCAACTATGGCTACACCTTC. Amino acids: CASSSTGQANYGYTF.

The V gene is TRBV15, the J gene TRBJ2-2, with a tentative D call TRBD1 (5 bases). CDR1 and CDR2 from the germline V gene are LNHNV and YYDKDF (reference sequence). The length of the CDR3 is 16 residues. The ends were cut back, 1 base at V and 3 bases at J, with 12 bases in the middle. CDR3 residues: CATSRVGQGDTGELFF. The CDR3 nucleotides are TGTGCCACCAGCAGAGTAGGGCAGGGTGACACCGGGGAGCTGTTTTTT.

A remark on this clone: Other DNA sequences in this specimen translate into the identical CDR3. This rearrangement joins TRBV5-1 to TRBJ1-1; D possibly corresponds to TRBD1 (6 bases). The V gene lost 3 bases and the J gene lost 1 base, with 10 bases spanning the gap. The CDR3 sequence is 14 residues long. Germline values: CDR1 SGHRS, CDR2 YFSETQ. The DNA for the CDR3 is TGCGCCAGCAGCTCAGGACAGCCGAACACTGAAGCTTTCTTT. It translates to CASSSGQPNTEAFF.

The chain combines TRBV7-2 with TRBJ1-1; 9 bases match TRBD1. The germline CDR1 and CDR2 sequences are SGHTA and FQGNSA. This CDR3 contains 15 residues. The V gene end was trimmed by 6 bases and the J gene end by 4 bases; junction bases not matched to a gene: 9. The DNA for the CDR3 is TGTGCCAGCAGGCGGACAGGGGCTGGATTCACTGAAGCTTTCTTT. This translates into CASRRTGAGFTEAFF.

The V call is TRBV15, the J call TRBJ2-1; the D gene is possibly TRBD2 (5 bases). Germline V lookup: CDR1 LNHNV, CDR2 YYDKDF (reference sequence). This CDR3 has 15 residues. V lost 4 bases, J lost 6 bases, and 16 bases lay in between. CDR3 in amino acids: CATSIGFLGGNEQFF. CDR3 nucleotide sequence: TGTGCCACCAGCATCGGATTTCTAGGAGGCAATGAGCAGTTCTTC.

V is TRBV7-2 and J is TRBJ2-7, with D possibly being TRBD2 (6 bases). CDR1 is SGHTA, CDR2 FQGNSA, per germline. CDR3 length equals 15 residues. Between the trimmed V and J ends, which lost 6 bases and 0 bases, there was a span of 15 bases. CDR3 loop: CASRGGISGSYEQYF. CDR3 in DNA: TGTGCCAGCAGGGGCGGGATTAGCGGCTCCTACGAGCAGTACTTC. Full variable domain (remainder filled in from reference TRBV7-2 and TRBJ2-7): GAGVSQSPSNKVTEKGKDVELRCDPISGHTALYWYRQSLGQGLEFLIYFQGNSAPDKSGLPSDRFSAERTGGSVSTLTIQRTQQEDSAVYLCASRGGISGSYEQYFGPGTRLTVT.